This entry lists 25 T cell receptor beta chains sequenced from one sample in a study of T cells in Graves' hyperthyroidism and ophthalmopathy. Amplification of TCR beta CDR3 regions used RNA as the template. The HTBI primer set drove a first-round RT-PCR of the TCR CDR3. TCRdb called the multiplex PCR reads again in MiXCR, with one record for every CDR3 protein. The repertoire includes 300,000 to 500,000 distinct CDR3 sequences, over 12% of them detected once, and around 28% sits in the top ten. Specimen: blood. The receptors shown here come from a man in his fifties with Graves' ophthalmopathy.

The chain employs TRBV29-1 and TRBJ2-5, with TRBD1 identical over 7 bases. J was trimmed by 2 bases and V by 1 base; bases with no gene match: 7. The CDR3 runs 15 residues. Looked up from germline, CDR1 is SQVTM and CDR2 is ANQGSEA. The CDR3 DNA reads TGCAGCGTTGAAGGGCTACAGGGGTTTCAAGAGACCCAGTACTTC. It is translated as CSVEGLQGFQETQYF.

This clonotype was detected many times. The chain has TRBV5-1 and TRBJ2-7; 8 bases match TRBD2. The CDR3 covers 14 residues. V dropped 0 bases and J dropped 2; count of bases not matched to a gene: 1. Germline V gene sequence: CDR1 SGHRS, CDR2 YFSETQ. Written as DNA, the CDR3 is TGCGCCAGCAGCTTGGTGCGGGAGGCCTACGAGCAGTACTTC. Protein product: CASSLVREAYEQYF.

The chain links TRBV7-9 to TRBJ2-1; D might be TRBD1 (6 bases). The CDR3 is 17 amino acids. Germline loops: CDR1 SEHNR, CDR2 FQNEAQ (reference sequence). Trimming removed 3 bases from V and 3 bases from J, with 18 bases in between. The CDR3 loop is CASSLPRTGRGYNEQFF. The CDR3 bases are TGTGCCAGCAGCTTGCCGAGGACTGGCAGGGGCTACAATGAGCAGTTCTTC.

This clonotype was seen at least ten times. J is TRBJ2-1 and V is TRBV2, with D uncertain. Trimming stripped 6 bases from V and 8 bases from J, with 14 bases between. The CDR3 is made up of 13 amino acids. The germline CDR1 and CDR2 sequences are SNHLY and FYNNEI. The CDR3 DNA follows: TGTGCCAGCAGCGGGCCTCTATTCTATGAGCAGTTCTTC. Protein: CASSGPLFYEQFF.

This sequence joins TRBV12-3 or TRBV12-4 and TRBJ1-5; D is uncertain. V dropped 5 bases and J dropped 7 bases, with 9 bases sitting between them. This CDR3 has 12 amino acids. This CDR3 is CASSIRPQPQHF. The CDR3 nucleotides read TGTGCCAGCAGTATCCGGCCGCAGCCCCAGCATTTT.

For this clonotype: The junction differs from germline at one of its ends, possibly a read error. The CDR3 bases are TGTGCCAACAGTTACTCGATCCGGGGGCTTCTCTATGGCTACACCTTC. Protein: CANSYSIRGLLYGYTF. The chain uses TRBV6-6 and TRBJ1-2, with D maybe TRBD1 (6 bases). Germline lookup yields CDR1 MNHNY and CDR2 SVGAGI (reference sequence). The CDR3 has 16 amino acids.

The chain is built from TRBV10-2 and TRBJ1-2; D ambiguous. V was clipped by 7 bases and J by 4 bases, with 7 bases between them. The V gene's germline CDR1 is WSHSY and CDR2 SAAADI. The CDR3 runs to 11 residues. The CDR3 sequence is CASIGPYGYTF. Written as DNA, the CDR3 is TGCGCCAGCATCGGACCCTATGGCTACACCTTC.

This clonotype was seen a single time. The rearrangement joins TRBV27 to TRBJ1-6, with D unresolved. The ends were cut back, 3 bases at V and 7 bases at J, with 13 bases in the middle. CDR3 length: 15 amino acids. Germline lookup yields CDR1 MNHEY and CDR2 SMNVEV (reference sequence). The CDR3 bases are TGTGCCAGCAGTTTGTCGGGCGTTTTGAATTCACCCCTCCACTTT. This codes for CASSLSGVLNSPLHF.

This clonotype was observed a few times. The V and J genes are TRBV19 and TRBJ2-5; 11 nucleotides align to TRBD2. Germline V CDR1 and CDR2: LNHDA, SQIVND (reference sequence). V was pared by 3 bases and J by 5 bases, with 8 bases of the junction left unmatched. The CDR3 has 16 amino acids. CDR3 sequence (DNA): TGTGCCAGTAGTATCCTTAGCGGGAGGGCCTCGGAGACCCAGTACTTC. Protein product: CASSILSGRASETQYF.

This clonotype was seen many times. This chain uses TRBV24-1 with TRBJ2-7; TRBD2 matches 8 bases. Unmatched junction bases numbered 7, after V lost 4 bases and J lost 0 bases. In germline, CDR1 is KGHDR, CDR2 SFDVKD. This CDR3 is 16 amino acids long. Here the CDR3 reads CATSDSTSANSYEQYF. The CDR3, as DNA: TGTGCCACCAGTGACTCGACTAGCGCGAACTCCTACGAGCAGTACTTC.

The table lists this clonotype with many counts. The V call is TRBV12-3 or TRBV12-4, the J call TRBJ2-7; D remains unclear. V shed 6 bases and J shed 3 bases, with 12 bases lying between them. This CDR3 has 13 residues. The CDR3 region has the DNA TGTGCCAGCAGCGCCTTTGAGCTCTACGAGCAGTACTTC. Its translation: CASSAFELYEQYF.

Many counts were recorded for this clonotype. J is TRBJ1-1 and V is TRBV29-1; no definite D call. The V gene's germline CDR1 is SQVTM and CDR2 ANQGSEA. The CDR3 is 13 residues long. Trimming removed 8 bases at V and 3 bases at J, with 16 bases between. The CDR3 loop reads CSTPGRTDTEAFF. DNA for the CDR3: TGCAGCACCCCGGGTAGGACGGACACTGAAGCTTTCTTT. The full variable domain, in which reference TRBV29-1 and TRBJ1-1 provide the parts outside the CDR3, is SAVISQKPSRDICQRGTSLTIQCQVDSQVTMMFWYRQQPGQSLTLIATANQGSEATYESGFVIDKFPISRPNLTFSTLTVSNMSPEDSSIYLCSTPGRTDTEAFFGQGTRLTVV.

The chain employs TRBV2 and TRBJ2-1, with a possible D match to TRBD2 (6 bases). Germline V lookup: CDR1 SNHLY, CDR2 FYNNEI. Trimming pared 4 bases from V and 8 bases from J, leaving 15 bases between. The CDR3 is made up of 14 amino acids. The CDR3 DNA reads TGTGCCAGCAGTGGGCCCGGAGGGGACTATGAGCAGTTCTTC. Encoded protein: CASSGPGGDYEQFF. The variable domain in full, with the rest retrieved from reference TRBV2 and TRBJ2-1, is EPEVTQTPSHQVTQMGQEVILRCVPISNHLYFYWYRQILGQKVEFLVSFYNNEISEKSEIFDDQFSVERPDGSNFTLKIRSTKLEDSAMYFCASSGPGGDYEQFFGPGTRLTVL.

This chain connects TRBV12-3 or TRBV12-4 to TRBJ2-3; 7 nucleotides agree with TRBD2. V lost 5 bases, J lost 4 bases, and 6 bases stayed unmatched. The CDR3 totals 14 residues. CDR3 in DNA: TGTGCCAGCAGTACGGGAGGATCTGCAGATACGCAGTATTTT. Its protein is CASSTGGSADTQYF.

V usage is TRBV28 and J usage is TRBJ1-2; D uncertain. This CDR3 has 12 residues. Per germline, CDR1 MDHEN and CDR2 SYDVKM. V was cut by 4 bases and J by 8 bases, with 11 bases left in between. The CDR3, as DNA: TGTGCCAGCAGTTCCCAGGTTGGGGGCTACACCTTC. Its translation is CASSSQVGGYTF.

This clonotype was seen many times. The chain uses TRBV5-1 and TRBJ2-1; 13 nucleotides align to TRBD2. CDR3 length: 18 amino acids. V shed 1 base and J 8 bases; nucleotides not matched to a gene: 12. Germline V gene sequence: CDR1 SGHRS, CDR2 YFSETQ. The chain's CDR3 is CASSLRLAGGLSIHEQFF. In DNA, the CDR3 is TGCGCCAGCAGCTTGCGACTAGCGGGAGGTCTAAGTATCCATGAGCAGTTCTTC. Supplemented by reference TRBV5-1 and TRBJ2-1, the full variable domain reads KAGVTQTPRYLIKTRGQQVTLSCSPISGHRSVSWYQQTPGQGLQFLFEYFSETQRNKGNFPGRFSGRQFSNSRSEMNVSTLELGDSALYLCASSLRLAGGLSIHEQFFGPGTRLTVL.

This clonotype was counted a few times. This chain uses TRBV12-3 or TRBV12-4 with TRBJ2-2; D not certain. The CDR3 length is 13 residues. V was trimmed by 2 bases and J by 8 bases, leaving 9 bases between them. CDR3: CASSLLLAGELFF. For the CDR3, the DNA is TGTGCCAGCAGTTTACTCTTAGCTGGGGAGCTGTTTTTT.

This sequence joins TRBV28 and TRBJ2-5; 7 nucleotides line up with TRBD2. After removal of 5 bases from V and 5 bases from J, the junction contained 8 bases not matched to a gene. Germline assignment: CDR1 MDHEN and CDR2 SYDVKM. The CDR3 runs to 14 residues. The CDR3 DNA sequence: TGTGCCAGCAGTCCCTGGGGGGGTTCGGAGACCCAGTACTTC. It yields the protein CASSPWGGSETQYF.

This clonotype was detected only a few times. The chain joins TRBV5-1 to TRBJ2-5, with no clear D. This CDR3 contains 13 residues. The V and J ends lost 4 bases and 6 bases respectively, with 13 bases between them. CDR1 is SGHRS, CDR2 YFSETQ, per germline. CDR3 protein: CASSDVTGKTQYF. CDR3 in DNA: TGCGCCAGCAGCGACGTAACTGGGAAGACCCAGTACTTC.

This clonotype appeared a few times. The chain carries TRBV2 and TRBJ1-5; D gene unclear. The V gene's germline CDR1 is SNHLY and CDR2 FYNNEI. The CDR3 is made up of 12 amino acids. V was shortened by 4 bases and J by 8 bases, with 9 bases between the two germline ends. The CDR3 loop reads CASSGRLEPQHF. The CDR3 coding sequence is TGTGCCAGCAGTGGACGCCTGGAGCCCCAGCATTTT.

The table lists this clonotype with many counts. V is TRBV20-1 and J is TRBJ2-5; D ambiguous. CDR1 and CDR2 (germline): DFQATT, SNEGSKA (reference sequence). This CDR3 is 11 amino acids long. The V end lost 7 bases, the J end lost 2 bases, and 8 bases lay between the germline ends. The CDR3 DNA is TGCAGTGTTAGCTTACAAGAGACCCAGTACTTC. Amino acids: CSVSLQETQYF.

This clonotype has ten or more counts. The J gene is TRBJ2-7, the V gene TRBV28; D is undetermined. The V end lost 8 bases, the J end lost 4 bases, and 18 bases lay between the germline ends. CDR1 is MDHEN and CDR2 is SYDVKM in the germline V gene. The CDR3 length is 14 residues. In DNA form, the CDR3 reads TGTGCCAGCGGAACACCGGGCCAAATTTACGAGCAGTACTTC. The encoded protein is CASGTPGQIYEQYF. Combining the CDR3 with reference TRBV28 and TRBJ2-7 gives the whole variable domain DVKVTQSSRYLVKRTGEKVFLECVQDMDHENMFWYRQDPGLGLRLIYFSYDVKMKEKGDIPEGYSVSREKKERFSLILESASTNQTSMYLCASGTPGQIYEQYFGPGTRLTVT.

This clonotype was seen repeatedly, ten times or more. The chain has TRBV25-1 and TRBJ2-2; D is unclear. The CDR3 has 14 amino acids. Germline V CDR1 and CDR2: MGHDK, SYGVNS. Trimming shortened V by 2 bases and J by 6 bases, and 10 bases separated the two germline ends. CDR3 amino acids: CASSEATVAGELFF. Here the CDR3 DNA reads TGTGCCAGCAGTGAAGCTACAGTGGCCGGGGAGCTGTTTTTT.

This clonotype was seen ten or more times. This chain joins TRBV10-2 and TRBJ2-3; D unclear. Germline assignment: CDR1 WSHSY and CDR2 SAAADI. The CDR3 runs to 13 residues. V gave up 0 bases and J gave up 0 bases, with 1 base separating them. CDR3 in amino acids: CASSESSTDTQYF. For the CDR3, the DNA is TGCGCCAGCAGTGAGTCCAGCACAGATACGCAGTATTTT.

A word on this clonotype: The CDR3 end shows no conserved phenylalanine or tryptophan, and so a read error is likely. This chain connects TRBV12-3 or TRBV12-4 to TRBJ2-1; 11 nucleotides align to TRBD2. This CDR3 has 18 residues. The trim removed 7 bases at V and 0 bases at J, leaving 11 bases unmatched. CDR3 residues: CASIEPGTSGISYNEQFL. CDR3 DNA sequence: TGTGCCAGCATCGAGCCCGGGACTAGCGGAATCTCCTACAATGAGCAGTTCCTC.